This is a list of T cell receptor beta chains from one sample in a study of CD8+CD57+ T cells in acquired aplastic anemia. TCRdb processed the reads anew with MiXCR; each CDR3 protein has one entry. The sample lists a few hundred thousand distinct CDR3 sequences; approximately 60% were seen once. The specimen was sorted CD4+, CD8+, or CD8+CD57+ T cells (not recorded which) from PBMCs. Receptors originate from a human donor in good health. Each CDR3 is given with its conserved first and last residue. A D gene is named only where the DNA matches it firmly. Where a row states a size, it is once, few, many or the class of an expanded clone; other rows omit it.

CDR3 length	D gene	J gene	V gene	clone size	CDR3 DNA	CDR3 protein
14	.	TRBJ2-5	TRBV10-1	few	TGCGCCAGCAGTGAGTCGAGGTACCAAGAGACCCAGTACTTC	CASSESRYQETQYF
14	TRBD1	TRBJ2-7	TRBV10-3	.	TGTGCCAGCAGTTTACAGGGGCCTCCCTACGAGCAGTACTTC	CASSLQGPPYEQYF
15	.	TRBJ2-1	TRBV20-1	once	TGCAGTGCGATCGTGGCGGAGAAATCCTACAATGAGCAGTTCTTC	CSAIVAEKSYNEQFF
16	.	TRBJ1-4	TRBV9	.	TGTGCCAGCAGCGTAGGTGGTAGCCACTACAATGAAAAACTGTTTTTT	CASSVGGSHYNEKLFF
15	TRBD1	TRBJ2-4	TRBV12-3/TRBV12-4	many	TGTGCCAGCAGTGACCCCGGGACAGGGGAAAACATTCAGTACTTC	CASSDPGTGENIQYF
13	.	TRBJ1-2	TRBV15	.	TGTGCCACCAGCATCCTCCTAGCCTATGGCTACACCTTC	CATSILLAYGYTF
12	.	TRBJ2-7	TRBV12-3/TRBV12-4	.	TGTGCCAGCAGCCCCCGCCTTCTGGAGCAGTACTTC	CASSPRLLEQYF
12	TRBD1	TRBJ1-1	TRBV7-3	.	TGTGCCAGCAGGGGGACAGGGACTGAAGCTTTCTTT	CASRGTGTEAFF
15	.	TRBJ1-4	TRBV9	many	TGTGCCAGCAGCGTAGCGGGGGGGACAAATGAAAAACTGTTTTTT	CASSVAGGTNEKLFF
16	.	TRBJ2-5	TRBV5-1	.	TGCGCCAGCAGCTTGGCCCTATTATCTACTCTGGAGACCCAGTACTTC	CASSLALLSTLETQYF
16	.	TRBJ1-6	TRBV25-1	.	TGTGCCAGCAGTGATGGGGGAGTCTCCTATAATTCACCCCTCCACTTT	CASSDGGVSYNSPLHF
14	TRBD1	TRBJ2-3	TRBV6-5	.	TGCGCCAGCGGTTACAGGGGGCTCACAGATACGCAGTATTTT	CASGYRGLTDTQYF
15	.	TRBJ2-7	TRBV2	many	TGTGCCAGCAGGGGGCTGGTAATGGCCCTTTACGAGCAGTACTTC	CASRGLVMALYEQYF
13	.	TRBJ2-7	TRBV19	.	TGTGCCAGTAGTATCGGGAAATCCTACGAGCAGTACTTC	CASSIGKSYEQYF
12	.	TRBJ2-1	TRBV19	.	TGTGCCAGTAGCGGGCAGTACAATGAGCAGTTCTTC	CASSGQYNEQFF
14	TRBD2	TRBJ2-2	TRBV7-2	many	TGTGCCAGCAGCCCGGGACTAAGGGCCGGGGAGCTGTTTTTT	CASSPGLRAGELFF
13	.	TRBJ2-7	TRBV6-5	.	TGTGCCAGCAGAGCGGGACAGCCCTACGAGCAGTACTTC	CASRAGQPYEQYF
17	TRBD2	TRBJ2-4	TRBV5-5	many	TGTGCCAGCAGCTTGGACGGTCTAGCGGGAGCCAAAAACATTCAGTACTTC	CASSLDGLAGAKNIQYF
12	.	TRBJ2-1	TRBV7-9	many	TGTGCCAGCAGCTTAAGACCGGATGAGCAGTTCTTC	CASSLRPDEQFF
13	.	TRBJ2-1	TRBV27	many	TGTGCCAGCATATCCCCTGGGTACAATGAGCAGTTCTTC	CASISPGYNEQFF
11	.	TRBJ2-7	TRBV29-1	.	TGCAGCGTTGGGAGGGGTTACGAGCAGTACTTC	CSVGRGYEQYF
13	TRBD1	TRBJ1-2	TRBV24-1	.	TGTGCCACCTCGGGACAGCCCTCCTATGGCTACACCTTC	CATSGQPSYGYTF
11	.	TRBJ1-1	TRBV10-3	.	TGTGCCATCAGGTTGAACACTGAAGCTTTCTTT	CAIRLNTEAFF
14	TRBD1	TRBJ2-3	TRBV15	.	TGTGCCACCAGCAGGGACAGGCCAGAAGATACGCAGTATTTT	CATSRDRPEDTQYF
16	.	TRBJ2-7	TRBV5-4	.	TGTGCCAGCAGCCCAGGGGGGGGGGCCTACCACTACGAGCAGTACTTC	CASSPGGGAYHYEQYF
16	TRBD2	TRBJ2-1	TRBV24-1	.	TGTGCCACCAGTGGGAGCGGGGGACTATCCTACAATGAGCAGTTCTTC	CATSGSGGLSYNEQFF
14	.	TRBJ1-1	TRBV20-1	.	TGCAGTGCTCGACCCGGACGGATGGACACTGAAGCTTTCTTT	CSARPGRMDTEAFF
15	.	TRBJ2-7	TRBV7-6	.	TGTGCCAGCAGCTTAGCGTGGCAAGGGGGAGACGAGCAGTACTTC	CASSLAWQGGDEQYF
13	.	TRBJ1-6	TRBV19	.	TGTGCCAGTAGCGGTGGCGGTGGCTCACCCCTCTACTTT	CASSGGGGSPLYF
13	.	TRBJ2-5	TRBV24-1	few	TGTGCCACCAGCGATCCGGTATCAAAGACCCAGTACTTC	CATSDPVSKTQYF
12	.	TRBJ2-7	TRBV5-8	.	TGCGCCAGCAGCTCCCGACCCTACGAGCAGTACTTC	CASSSRPYEQYF
10	.	TRBJ2-1	TRBV20-1	.	TGCAGTGCTTGGCGCGATGAGCAGTTCTTC	CSAWRDEQFF
13	.	TRBJ2-2	TRBV2	.	TGTGCCAGCAGCCTGGACTACACCGGGGAGCTGTTTTTT	CASSLDYTGELFF
17	TRBD2	TRBJ2-5	TRBV7-2	.	TGTGCCAGCAGCTTAGCTGGACTAGCGGGAGTAGGTGAGACCCAGTACTTC	CASSLAGLAGVGETQYF
13	TRBD1	TRBJ1-1	TRBV20-1	.	TGCAGTGCTGACCGGGACAGTTACACTGAAGCTTTCTTT	CSADRDSYTEAFF
13	.	TRBJ1-2	TRBV15	few	TGTGCCACCAGCAATCCCGGGAGCGGAGGCTACACCTTC	CATSNPGSGGYTF
16	TRBD2	TRBJ2-5	TRBV7-9	.	TGTGCCAGCAGCGACCGACTAGCGGGAGTAGAAGAGACCCAGTACTTC	CASSDRLAGVEETQYF